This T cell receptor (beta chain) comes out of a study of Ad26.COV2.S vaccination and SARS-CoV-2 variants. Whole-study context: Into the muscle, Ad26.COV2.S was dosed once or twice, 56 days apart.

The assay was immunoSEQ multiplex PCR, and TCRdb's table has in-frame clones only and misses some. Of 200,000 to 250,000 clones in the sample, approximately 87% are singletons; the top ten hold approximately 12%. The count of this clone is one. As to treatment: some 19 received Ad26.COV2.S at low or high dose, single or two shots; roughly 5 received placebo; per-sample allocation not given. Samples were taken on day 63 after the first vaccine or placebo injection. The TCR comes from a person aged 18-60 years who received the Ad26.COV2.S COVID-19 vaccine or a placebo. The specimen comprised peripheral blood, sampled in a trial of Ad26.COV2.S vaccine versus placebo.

CDR3 region: CASSPIGAGGEAFF. In DNA form, the CDR3 reads TGTGCCAGCAGCCCAATTGGGGCCGGGGGTGAAGCTTTCTTT. The chain uses TRBV7-9 and TRBJ1-1, with D perhaps TRBD1 (5 bases). Trimming removed 5 bases at V and 7 bases at J, with 17 bases between. Germline CDR1 and CDR2: SEHNR and FQNEAQ (reference sequence). The length of the CDR3 is 14 residues.